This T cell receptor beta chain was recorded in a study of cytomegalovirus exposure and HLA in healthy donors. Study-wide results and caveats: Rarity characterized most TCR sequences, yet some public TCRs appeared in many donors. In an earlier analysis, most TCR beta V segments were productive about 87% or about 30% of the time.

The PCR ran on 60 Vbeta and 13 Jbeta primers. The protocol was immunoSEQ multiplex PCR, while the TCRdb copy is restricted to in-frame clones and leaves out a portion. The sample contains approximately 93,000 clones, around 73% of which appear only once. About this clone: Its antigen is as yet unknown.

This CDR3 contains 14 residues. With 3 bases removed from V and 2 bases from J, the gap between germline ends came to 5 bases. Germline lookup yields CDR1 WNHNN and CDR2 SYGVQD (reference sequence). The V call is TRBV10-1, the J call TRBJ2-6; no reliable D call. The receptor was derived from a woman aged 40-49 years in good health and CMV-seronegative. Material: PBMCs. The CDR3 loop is CASSDSTGANVLTF. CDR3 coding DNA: TGCGCCAGCAGTGACAGTACTGGGGCCAACGTCCTGACTTTC.